This TCR beta chain originates from a study of regulatory T cells in long-lasting Graves disease. Findings of the study overall: Lower TCR diversity characterized persistent Graves' patients relative to newly diagnosed patients. TRBV28, TRBJ1-2 and TRBJ2-5 were segments that persistent disease favored. Peripheral blood was the sole material, not thyroid tissue.

Specified time point: persistent/refractory GD, antithyroid drugs over 5 years with positive TRAb. PBMC RNA served as the TCR library source. This clonotype was found a few times. Antigen specificity is unknown. Germline trimming cut 5 bases from V and 6 bases from J; bases unmatched to any gene: 12. CDR1 is SGHRS and CDR2 is YFSETQ in the germline V gene. The CDR3 is 15 amino acids. Construction of TCR beta libraries relied on iRepertoire HTBI primers and on Arm-PCR targeting CDR3 regions. Via MiXCR, TCRdb re-called the multiplex PCR reads, giving one row per CDR3 protein. The sample consists of approximately 380,000 distinct CDR3 sequences, roughly 20% of them appearing once.

The sequence was collected from a female donor with Graves disease. The J gene is TRBJ1-2, the V gene TRBV5-1; 8 bases match TRBD1. The sample consisted of peripheral blood mononuclear cells (PBMCs), taken when the disease was refractory, from a patient treated with antithyroid drugs. The CDR3 is CASRSGTGGIDGYTF. The CDR3 coding sequence is TGCGCCAGCAGGTCCGGGACAGGAGGTATCGATGGCTACACCTTC.